Below, 10 T cell receptor beta chains from the same sample are listed, as sequenced in a study of T-cell memory formation after mild COVID-19. TCRdb reanalysed the 5' RACE reads using MiXCR and keeps one entry per CDR3 protein. The sample carries about 540,000 distinct CDR3 sequences, 20% recorded once. What was sequenced was PBMCs or a T cell subset sorted from them (not recorded which). The receptors were sampled from an adult woman who had mild COVID-19 (a few samples of this study predate the infection). Cell type and time point are not known.

This clonotype was picked up a small number of times. The J gene is TRBJ2-5, the V gene TRBV5-4; TRBD2 matches 9 bases. With 6 bases clipped from V and 4 bases from J, the junction kept 16 bases outside the gene matches. The CDR3 totals 17 residues. Germline V gene data show CDR1 as SGHNT and CDR2 as YYREEE (reference sequence). The CDR3 DNA reads TGTGCCAGCAACACGGGGAAGGCCCGCGGGGGGGCAGAGACCCAGTACTTC. Translation gives CASNTGKARGGAETQYF.

This clonotype was detected only a few times. This chain links TRBV24-1 with TRBJ2-5, with D unclear. The V gene's germline CDR1 is KGHDR and CDR2 SFDVKD. Trimming removed 6 bases from V and 2 bases from J, with 3 bases in between. The CDR3 runs to 11 residues. The CDR3 protein is CATSQQETQYF. The CDR3 DNA follows: TGTGCCACCAGTCAGCAAGAGACCCAGTACTTC.

The rearrangement uses TRBV3-1 and TRBJ2-3, with 9 bases identical to TRBD1. The germline V gene has CDR1 LGHDT and CDR2 YNNKEL (reference sequence). V was pared by 3 bases and J by 0 bases, with 1 base of the junction left unmatched. The CDR3 is 15 residues long. The CDR3 DNA reads TGTGCCAGCAGCCAGACAGGGGGGAGCACAGATACGCAGTATTTT. Translating gives CASSQTGGSTDTQYF.

Only a few counts were recorded for this clonotype. V gene TRBV29-1 combines with J gene TRBJ1-3; D gene unclear. V lost 4 bases, J lost 7 bases, and 11 bases lay in between. The CDR3 extends over 12 amino acids. Looked up from germline, CDR1 is SQVTM and CDR2 is ANQGSEA. DNA of the CDR3: TGCAGCGTTGTGATCTCACGGAACACCATATATTTT. This sequence encodes CSVVISRNTIYF. Complete variable domain (other parts from reference TRBV29-1 and TRBJ1-3): SAVISQKPSRDICQRGTSLTIQCQVDSQVTMMFWYRQQPGQSLTLIATANQGSEATYESGFVIDKFPISRPNLTFSTLTVSNMSPEDSSIYLCSVVISRNTIYFGEGSWLTVV.

V is TRBV18 and J is TRBJ2-7, with 7 bases aligning to TRBD1. The CDR3 consists of 14 residues. Per the germline V gene, CDR1 is KGHSH and CDR2 is LQKENI. V lost 3 bases, J lost 5 bases, and 7 bases stayed unmatched. In nucleotides, the CDR3 is TGTGCCAGCTCACCTCGGCGACAGGGTGACGAGCAGTACTTC. This gives the protein CASSPRRQGDEQYF. Full variable domain (missing parts from reference TRBV18 and TRBJ2-7): NAGVMQNPRHLVRRRGQEARLRCSPMKGHSHVYWYRQLPEEGLKFMVYLQKENIIDESGMPKERFSAEFPKEGPSILRIQQVVRGDSAAYFCASSPRRQGDEQYFGPGTRLTVT.

This clonotype was observed a few times. The V and J genes are TRBV18 and TRBJ2-2, with TRBD2 matching 7 bases. The trim removed 3 bases at V and 4 bases at J, leaving 5 bases unmatched. This CDR3 is built from 15 residues. Germline V gene data show CDR1 as KGHSH and CDR2 as LQKENI. CDR3 coding DNA: TGTGCCAGCTCACCCGCGGGAGAGGTCACCGGGGAGCTGTTTTTT. Translation gives CASSPAGEVTGELFF.

The gene calls are TRBV29-1 and TRBJ2-1; the D gene is possibly TRBD1 (5 bases). Trimming shortened V by 1 base and J by 1 base, and 14 bases separated the two germline ends. CDR1 is SQVTM and CDR2 is ANQGSEA in the germline V gene. The CDR3 covers 16 residues. The CDR3 nucleotides read TGCAGCGTTGAAGTTCCGTCAGGGTGGTCCTACAATGAGCAGTTCTTC. This translates into CSVEVPSGWSYNEQFF.

This chain links TRBV29-1 with TRBJ2-1, with a tentative D call TRBD1 (7 bases). The CDR3 loop spans 14 amino acids. The germline CDR1 and CDR2 sequences are SQVTM and ANQGSEA. V was cut by 3 bases and J by 4 bases, with 13 bases left in between. Here the CDR3 DNA reads TGCAGCGTTGAGGAGGGGGCAGGGTACAATGAGCAGTTCTTC. Translating it yields CSVEEGAGYNEQFF.

This clonotype was counted between two and nine times. The V gene is TRBV20-1, the J gene TRBJ1-6; no clear D. Germline V gene lookup returns CDR1 DFQATT and CDR2 SNEGSKA (reference sequence). The germline V and J ends were trimmed by 5 bases and 7 bases, with 15 bases remaining between them. This CDR3 contains 14 residues. This chain's CDR3 is CSAAQVHHNSPLHF. The CDR3 DNA follows: TGCAGTGCTGCCCAGGTCCACCACAATTCACCCCTCCACTTT.

The chain is built from TRBV7-2 and TRBJ2-6; 8 bases line up with TRBD2. There are 17 residues in the CDR3. Looked up from germline, CDR1 is SGHTA and CDR2 is FQGNSA. V dropped 5 bases and J dropped 1; count of bases not matched to a gene: 7. The CDR3, as DNA: TGTGCCAGCAGCGAACTAGCGGCCCCATCTGGGGCCAACGTCCTGACTTTC. Translation: CASSELAAPSGANVLTF.